This T cell receptor beta chain was sequenced for a study of T cells in tuberculosis. TCR-alpha and TCR-beta chains were sequenced unpaired. TCRdb's table, derived via immunoSEQ multiplex PCR, lists solely in-frame clones and lacks some. The profile shows 54,000 or so clones, about 86% of them singletons. Study results and caveats: Some low-affinity tetramer-binding T cells may be absent from this sample.

Cells were sorted from thawed PBMC rested overnight and stained with GMM-loaded CD1B tetramer, viability dye and anti-CD3. C32 glucose monomycolate from Rhodococcus equi was loaded onto the CD1B tetramers. Tetramer-sorted PBMC had been CD14 monocyte-depleted before freezing. V shed 0 bases and J 1 base; nucleotides not matched to a gene: 3. CDR1 and CDR2 (germline): SEHNR, FQNEAQ (reference sequence). The CDR3 length is 17 residues. The genes are TRBV7-9 and TRBJ2-2; 9 nucleotides line up with TRBD2. The sequence was collected from an adult woman with latent tuberculosis. The sequenced sample was CD1b-GMM tetramer-negative cells sorted from PBMCs. This CDR3 reads CASSLATSGLNTGELFF. As DNA, the CDR3 is TGTGCCAGCAGCTTAGCGACTAGCGGCCTGAACACCGGGGAGCTGTTTTTT.